This T cell receptor (beta chain) was sequenced for a study of T cells in Graves' hyperthyroidism and ophthalmopathy (dated by TCRdb to between 2019 and 2020). Regarding the study in general: Peripheral blood was collected at initial diagnosis, before any treatment. TCR V-J signatures able to tell the groups apart were searched for in a discovery cohort of approximately 95 patients, of whom over 40 had Graves' ophthalmopathy and 55 to 60 had stable Graves' hyperthyroidism. An independent validation cohort of under 20 hyperthyroidism patients and 17 patients who later progressed to ophthalmopathy tested prospective prediction of ophthalmopathy. The 100 discovery patients were randomly split 7:3 into training and test sets. Thyroid tissue and blood T-cell repertoires from over 5 Graves' hyperthyroidism patients were also compared in the study. After sampling, hyperthyroidism patients received methimazole starting at 30 mg daily, and ophthalmopathy patients received high-dose intravenous methylprednisolone. The paper reports TCR Vbeta CDR3 sequencing of roughly 140 peripheral blood samples: under 45 ophthalmopathy, approximately 74 hyperthyroidism and 17 progressor patients. General findings and caveats noted by the study authors: Most expanded thyroid clonotypes (frequency above 0.001) were also detected in blood, a finding suggesting that blood repertoires may reflect thyroid immune responses. Sample size was not statistically predetermined, and investigators were not blinded to group allocation. Ophthalmopathy was separated from stable hyperthyroidism by a 13 V-J signature model, with 85% to 90% sensitivity and just over 81% specificity obtained in cross-validation and 80%/75% obtained in testing. In validation, the model predicted progression to ophthalmopathy a median of roughly six months before onset, with about 64% sensitivity and 72.22% specificity.

Details on this clonotype: Its antigen remains undetermined. Its ends do not fully match the called genes, so a read error is possible.

Stable Graves' hyperthyroidism was defined as no progression to ophthalmopathy during 18 months of follow-up. Hyperthyroidism patients were newly diagnosed, with disease duration under 2 months, and aged 18 to 65 years. Patients with uncontrolled infections, other autoimmune diseases, pregnancy or lactation were excluded. Diagnoses relied on clinical symptoms, serum thyroxine and TRAb, thyroid ultrasound and orbital computed tomography. Ficoll-Paque density gradient centrifugation was used to isolate PBMCs from around 10 ml of fresh peripheral blood. Total RNA was extracted with Trizol reagent, and quality was checked on an Agilent 2100 Bioanalyzer. Amplification of TCR beta CDR3 regions was carried out from RNA transcripts. The TCR CDR3 was subjected to a first round of RT-PCR using the HTBI primer set and the Qiagen OneStep RT-PCR kit. Libraries were constructed in a second round of multiplex PCR, after which size selection and purification were carried out. Paired-end sequencing of the libraries was performed with 100 bp reads on an Illumina HiSeq2000. The original pipeline was this. Raw data were processed with SOAPnuke, discarding reads with adapters, uncalled bases, mean Phred below 15, or no exact constant-primer or identifier match. High-quality paired reads were merged with COPE v1.2.5, and unique nucleotide sequences were defined as clonotypes. MiTCR v1.1 was used to align the clonotypes against IMGT TRBV, TRBD and TRBJ reference segments. The analysis included only V-J combinations with a frequency above 0.0001, which together covered around 99% of the repertoires. The TCS score was defined as F50 (clonal expansion) divided by E x V (chaos), with BLOSUM62-based TCRdist calculated between CDR3 peptides within each V-J. Welch's t-statistics and random forest reduced 450 to 600 V-J features to 10 to 15, which were used in a naive Bayes classifier (R e1071). The raw public data were reprocessed by TCRdb itself: fastp quality trimming at Q25, MiXCR clonotype calling, in-frame beta chains only. Under each unique CDR3 protein, matching rows form one entry showing the most common genes and DNA. None of the V and J calls come from the authors' own analysis; TCRdb made them. This sample lists 400,000 to 550,000 distinct CDR3 sequences; over 13% were detected once. The top ten hold 15% to 20% of the sample.

The CDR3 spans 16 residues, from the cysteine through the phenylalanine. Just CDR3 DNA is preserved here, 48 bases in frame from base 1. CDR1 and CDR2 (SGHDT, YYEEEE) derive from the germline V gene. Recombination joined TRBV5-6 with TRBJ1-5, with TRBD1 perhaps the D gene, on 6 matching bases. Source material: blood. This receptor was identified in a young woman with Graves' hyperthyroidism. The sequenced DNA is TGTGCCAGCAGCAGATGGACAGAAAATAGCAATCGGCCCCAGCATTTT. Translated, this is CASSRWTENSNRPQHF.